Listed below are T cell receptor beta chains from one sample, sequenced in a study of identical twins. MiXCR was run by TCRdb on the 5' RACE reads, yielding one entry per CDR3 protein. The profile covers 450,000 or so distinct CDR3 sequences, with roughly a quarter appearing a single time and 2.9% taken by the ten largest. These data also formed part of another study, on T cells expressing NK-cell markers.

Source material: CD4+ T cells sorted from blood. These receptors all stem from a young woman in good health. Both conserved end residues are part of each CDR3. Each record gives: CDR3 protein, J gene, V gene.

CASSFSRNHSPLHF | TRBJ1-6 | TRBV12-3/TRBV12-4
CSVGGGGNSPLHF | TRBJ1-6 | TRBV29-1
CSAGRYSGSAYEQYF | TRBJ2-7 | TRBV20-1
CASSLTGVTTYEQYF | TRBJ2-7 | TRBV5-1
CASSLSPGNTEAFF | TRBJ1-1 | TRBV5-1
CSASQRGHTGELFF | TRBJ2-2 | TRBV20-1
CASSLASHEQYF | TRBJ2-7 | TRBV5-1
CAIQRGGPGELFF | TRBJ2-2 | TRBV28
CASSQWRGIYNEQFF | TRBJ2-1 | TRBV3-1
CASTTVQGGTQYF | TRBJ2-5 | TRBV14
CASSYGLAGGPKTGELFF | TRBJ2-2 | TRBV6-2/TRBV6-3
CASSPSFDEQFF | TRBJ2-1 | TRBV5-6
CASSYYAGAIGEQFF | TRBJ2-1 | TRBV6-5
CASSFPGRNEQFF | TRBJ2-1 | TRBV12-3/TRBV12-4
CSARDGRGDSDTQYF | TRBJ2-3 | TRBV20-1
CASSPRQVNTEAFF | TRBJ1-1 | TRBV12-3/TRBV12-4
CASSYSILAGNTGELFF | TRBJ2-2 | TRBV6-5
CASSISGRTEAFF | TRBJ1-1 | TRBV27
CASSLLAGKTSGANVLTF | TRBJ2-6 | TRBV5-1
CASSPLAGITGELFF | TRBJ2-2 | TRBV6-1
CASSPRDATWSEQYF | TRBJ2-7 | TRBV6-1
CASSPPGNGYTF | TRBJ1-2 | TRBV18
CASSPWERNTEAFF | TRBJ1-1 | TRBV3-1
CASSLEGFSTDTQYF | TRBJ2-3 | TRBV7-9
CASSSFSGDDEKLFF | TRBJ1-4 | TRBV11-2
CASSQDARGGTGELFF | TRBJ2-2 | TRBV4-1
CSATPTYNEQFF | TRBJ2-1 | TRBV20-1
CASSITDTQYF | TRBJ2-3 | TRBV5-1
CASSPGQDFYGYTF | TRBJ1-2 | TRBV18
CASSRLTGGNEQYF | TRBJ2-7 | TRBV3-1
CASSFHGFNQPQHF | TRBJ1-5 | TRBV5-6
CAISESGSKDTQYF | TRBJ2-3 | TRBV10-3
CASSSSKDTGELFF | TRBJ2-2 | TRBV5-1
CAGQKRGGFDEQFF | TRBJ2-1 | TRBV7-9
CASSQKRRSGEQFF | TRBJ2-1 | TRBV3-1
CASTTEGGTEAFF | TRBJ1-1 | TRBV25-1
CAMSPGLTGTQYF | TRBJ2-5 | TRBV5-5
CASKTGGMVQYF | TRBJ2-7 | TRBV6-2/TRBV6-3
CASSLWGRTSISYEQYF | TRBJ2-7 | TRBV12-3/TRBV12-4
CASRPGTGSYGYTF | TRBJ1-2 | TRBV7-9
CASRKLAGDYEQYF | TRBJ2-7 | TRBV5-1